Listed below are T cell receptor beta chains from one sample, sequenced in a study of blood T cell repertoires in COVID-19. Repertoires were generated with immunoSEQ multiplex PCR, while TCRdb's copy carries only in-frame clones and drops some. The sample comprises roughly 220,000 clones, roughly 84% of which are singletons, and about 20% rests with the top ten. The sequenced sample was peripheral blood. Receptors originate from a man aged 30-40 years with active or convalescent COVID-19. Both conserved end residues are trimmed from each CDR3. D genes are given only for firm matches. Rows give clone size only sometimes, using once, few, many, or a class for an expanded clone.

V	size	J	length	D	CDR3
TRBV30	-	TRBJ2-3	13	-	AWKRPGPSTDTQY
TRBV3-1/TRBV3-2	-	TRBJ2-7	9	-	ASSQSSEQY
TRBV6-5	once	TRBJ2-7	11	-	ASSYLNEYEQY
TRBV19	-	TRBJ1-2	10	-	ARREGFGGYT
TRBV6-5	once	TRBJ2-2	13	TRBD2	ASTRDYTYTGELF
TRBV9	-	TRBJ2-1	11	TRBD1	ASSALDRGQQF
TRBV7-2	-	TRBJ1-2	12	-	ASSLGPANYGYT
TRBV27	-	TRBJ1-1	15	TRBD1	ASSLLGLGQGETEAF
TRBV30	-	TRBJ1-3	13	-	AWSPPGVSGNTIY
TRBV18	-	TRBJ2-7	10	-	ASSPGDNEQY
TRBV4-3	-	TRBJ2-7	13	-	ASSQVWASSYEQY
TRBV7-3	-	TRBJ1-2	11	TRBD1	ASSLWTGEGYT
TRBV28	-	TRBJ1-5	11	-	ASSLQGHQPQH
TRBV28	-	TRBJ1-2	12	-	ASSRERINYGYT
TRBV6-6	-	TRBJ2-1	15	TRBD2	ASSRTSGRGSYNEQF
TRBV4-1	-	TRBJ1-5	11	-	ASSQEANQPQH
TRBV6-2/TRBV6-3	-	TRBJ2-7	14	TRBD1	ASSYSTGGLSYEQY
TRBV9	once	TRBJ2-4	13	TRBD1	ASSGLGQGEGIQY
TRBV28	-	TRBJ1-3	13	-	AISAGGTAGNTIY
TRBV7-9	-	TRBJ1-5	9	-	ASNPTSSQH
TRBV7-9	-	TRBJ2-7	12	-	ASSLAESGQEQY
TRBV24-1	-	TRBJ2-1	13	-	ATSEEGMSYNEQF
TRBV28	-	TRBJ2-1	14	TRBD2	ASSVTSAPPYNEQF
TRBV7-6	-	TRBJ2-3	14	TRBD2	ASNPGAAGGPDTQY
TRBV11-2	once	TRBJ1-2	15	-	ASSLFAQRSPSQGYT
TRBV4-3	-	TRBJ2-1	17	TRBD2	ASSHRPGFRTSVFGEQF
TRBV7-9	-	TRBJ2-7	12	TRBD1	ASSMGQGAYEQY
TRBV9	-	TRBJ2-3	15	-	ASSPRGGGAGTDTQY
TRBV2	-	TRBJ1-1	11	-	ASMGGKNTEAF
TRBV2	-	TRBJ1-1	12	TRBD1	ASSGDRVVTEAF
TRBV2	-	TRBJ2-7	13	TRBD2	ASSEVQRGGYEQY
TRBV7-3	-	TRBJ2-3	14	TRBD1	ASSLGTARSTDTQY
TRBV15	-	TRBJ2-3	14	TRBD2	ATSRDAGGGTDTQY
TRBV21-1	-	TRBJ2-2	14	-	ASSSGDGSGTGELF
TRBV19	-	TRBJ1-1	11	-	ASSKRENTEAF
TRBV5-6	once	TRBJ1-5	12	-	ASSSGRGGQPQH
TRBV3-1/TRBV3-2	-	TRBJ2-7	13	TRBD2	ASSATSGRVYEQY
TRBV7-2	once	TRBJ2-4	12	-	ASKPTGIQNIQY
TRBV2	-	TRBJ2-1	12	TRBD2	ASSVGTSTDEQF
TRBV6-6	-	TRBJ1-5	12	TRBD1	ASSPGTGNQPQH
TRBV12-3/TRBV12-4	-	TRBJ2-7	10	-	ASSLGSHEQY
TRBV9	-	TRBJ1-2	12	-	ASSVGYRSGGYT
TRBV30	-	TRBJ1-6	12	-	AWSLRGAFSPLH
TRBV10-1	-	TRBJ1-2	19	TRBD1	ASSSLLILRQGYERVYGYT
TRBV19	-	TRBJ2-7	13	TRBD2	ASSTRLAGPYEQY
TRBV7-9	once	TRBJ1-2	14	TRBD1	ASSTSSGTVNYGYT
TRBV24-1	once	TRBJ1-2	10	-	ATSDYSYGYT
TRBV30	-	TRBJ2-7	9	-	ACRGSYEQY
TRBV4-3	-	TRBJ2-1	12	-	ASSQEIRYNEQF
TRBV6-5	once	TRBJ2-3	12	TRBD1	ASSPGQARDTQY
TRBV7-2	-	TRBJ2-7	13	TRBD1	ASSLASGQGREQY
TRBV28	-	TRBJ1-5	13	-	ASSLTTDFNQPQH
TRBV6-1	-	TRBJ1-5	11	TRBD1	ASSEGGETPQH
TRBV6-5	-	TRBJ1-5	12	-	ASSLWGDGQPQH
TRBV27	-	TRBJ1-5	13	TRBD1	ASRELGTGFQPQH
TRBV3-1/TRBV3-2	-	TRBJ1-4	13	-	ASSQDAGTNEKLF
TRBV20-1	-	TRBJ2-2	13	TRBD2	SASGLADGFGELF
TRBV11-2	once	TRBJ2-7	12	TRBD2	ASSVGGISYEQY
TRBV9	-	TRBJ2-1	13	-	ASSPRRDGVSEQF